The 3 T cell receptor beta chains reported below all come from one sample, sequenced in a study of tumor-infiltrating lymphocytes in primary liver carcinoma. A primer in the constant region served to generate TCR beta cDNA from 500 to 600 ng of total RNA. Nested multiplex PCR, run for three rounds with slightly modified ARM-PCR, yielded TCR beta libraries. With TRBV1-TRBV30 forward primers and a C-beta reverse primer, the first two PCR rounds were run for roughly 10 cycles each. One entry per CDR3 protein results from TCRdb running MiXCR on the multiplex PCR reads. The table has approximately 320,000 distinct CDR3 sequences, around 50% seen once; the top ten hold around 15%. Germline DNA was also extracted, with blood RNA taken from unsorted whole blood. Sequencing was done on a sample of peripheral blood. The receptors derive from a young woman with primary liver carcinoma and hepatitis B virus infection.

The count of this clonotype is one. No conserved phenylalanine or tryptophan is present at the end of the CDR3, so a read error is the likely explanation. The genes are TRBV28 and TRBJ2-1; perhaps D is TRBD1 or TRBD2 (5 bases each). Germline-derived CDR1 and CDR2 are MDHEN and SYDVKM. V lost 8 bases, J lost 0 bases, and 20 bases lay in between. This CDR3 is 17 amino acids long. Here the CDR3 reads CASGTEWVASSYNEQFL. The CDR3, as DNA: TGTGCCAGCGGGACCGAATGGGTTGCCAGCTCCTACAATGAGCAGTTCTTA.

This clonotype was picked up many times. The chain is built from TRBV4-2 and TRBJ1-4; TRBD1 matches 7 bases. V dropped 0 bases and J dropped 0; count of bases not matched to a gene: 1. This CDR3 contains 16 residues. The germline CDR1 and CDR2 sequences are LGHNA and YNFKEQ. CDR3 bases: TGTGCCAGCAGCCAAGATCAGGGGGCAACTAATGAAAAACTGTTTTTT. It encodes CASSQDQGATNEKLFF.

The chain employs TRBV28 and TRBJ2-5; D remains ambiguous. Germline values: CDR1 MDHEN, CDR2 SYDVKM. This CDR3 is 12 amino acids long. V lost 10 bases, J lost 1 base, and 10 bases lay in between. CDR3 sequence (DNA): TGTGCCACCCAACCGGCCCAAGAGACCCAGTACTTC. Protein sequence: CATQPAQETQYF. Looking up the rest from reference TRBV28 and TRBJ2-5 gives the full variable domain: DVKVTQSSRYLVKRTGEKVFLECVQDMDHENMFWYRQDPGLGLRLIYFSYDVKMKEKGDIPEGYSVSREKKERFSLILESASTNQTSMYLCATQPAQETQYFGPGTRLLVL.